The clone carrying this T cell receptor (beta chain) was observed a handful of times. Germline assignment: CDR1 SGHRS and CDR2 YFSETQ. V lost 9 bases and J lost 6; bases outside the gene matches: 12. The CDR3 has 14 amino acids. The sample is drawn from a study of blood T cell repertoires in COVID-19. Overall study: Whether acute or convalescent, the COVID-19 samples came from the United States, Italy and Spain. T cells, B-cell-depleted T cells, or PBMCs supplied cDNA or gDNA.

Original data processing: The assay estimated nucleated cells by amplifying reference gene primers. Profiling relied on immunoSEQ multiplex PCR, and the TCRdb table lists in-frame clones only, not all of them. D and trimming were read from the DNA, whereas the V and J calls and clone size are those reported in that table. The sample lists more than 95,000 clones; over 75% were seen once. This sequence was found in an elderly man with active or convalescent COVID-19. V usage is TRBV5-1 and J usage is TRBJ2-7; TRBD2 matches 10 bases. The material sequenced was peripheral blood. CDR3 region: CATRQASGSGEQYF. The CDR3 DNA is TGCGCCACCCGCCAGGCTAGCGGGAGCGGCGAGCAGTACTTC.